Below are 2 T cell receptor beta chains sequenced from a single sample in a study of memory CD4+ T cells and cytomegalovirus serostatus. The sort gate was single viable CD3+CD4+CD8-CD45RO+ cells for memory CD4+ T cells. TCRdb's table, derived via immunoSEQ multiplex PCR, lists solely in-frame clones and lacks some. Counted here are some 66,000 clones, about 78% occurring once; the ten biggest clones make up 4% to 5%. The specimen sequenced was memory CD4+ T cells from blood. The receptors come from an adult in good health and CMV-seropositive.

The CDR3 reads CASSYSAKNIQYF. As DNA, the CDR3 is TGTGCCAGCAGTTACTCGGCGAAAAACATTCAGTACTTC. V is TRBV6-5 and J is TRBJ2-4; D remains unclear. Germline CDR1 reads MNHEY; CDR2 reads SVGAGI. Trimming removed 0 bases from V and 4 bases from J, with 4 bases in between. This CDR3 is 13 amino acids long.

This clone occurred many times. V and J are TRBV6-1 and TRBJ1-1; 7 bases are shared with TRBD1. The CDR3 has 14 residues. CDR1 is MNHNS and CDR2 is SASEGT in the germline V gene. J lost 4 bases, V lost 7 bases, and 9 bases had no gene match. For the CDR3, the DNA is TGTGCCAGCACCCGACAGGGAGTGGTCACTGAAGCTTTCTTT. It specifies CASTRQGVVTEAFF.